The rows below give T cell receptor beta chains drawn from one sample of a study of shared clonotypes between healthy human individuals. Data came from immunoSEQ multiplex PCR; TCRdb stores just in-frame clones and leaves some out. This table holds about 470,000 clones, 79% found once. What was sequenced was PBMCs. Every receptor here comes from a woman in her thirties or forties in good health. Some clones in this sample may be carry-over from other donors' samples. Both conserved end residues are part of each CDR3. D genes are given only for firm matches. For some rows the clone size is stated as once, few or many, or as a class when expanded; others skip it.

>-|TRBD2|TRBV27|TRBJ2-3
CASSLSLAGSTDTQYF
TGTGCCAGCAGTTTATCTCTAGCGGGTAGCACAGATACGCAGTATTTT
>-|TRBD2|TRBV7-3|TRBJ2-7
CASSLGRESAYEQYF
TGTGCCAGCAGCTTAGGGCGGGAGAGTGCTTACGAGCAGTACTTC
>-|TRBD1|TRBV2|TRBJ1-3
CASSLLDTGTGASGNTIYF
TGTGCCAGCAGTCTACTTGATACCGGGACAGGGGCCTCTGGAAACACCATATATTTT
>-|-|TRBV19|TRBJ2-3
CASSPWQGSTDTQYF
TGTGCCAGTAGTCCGTGGCAGGGAAGCACAGATACGCAGTATTTT
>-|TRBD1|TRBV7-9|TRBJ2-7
CASSSGQGHEQYF
TGTGCCAGCAGCTCCGGACAGGGCCACGAGCAGTACTTC
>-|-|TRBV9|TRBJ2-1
CASSVEGGHSYNEQFF
TGTGCCAGCAGCGTAGAAGGCGGCCACTCCTACAATGAGCAGTTCTTC
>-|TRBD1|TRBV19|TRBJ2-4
CASSTRTGAANIQYF
TGTGCCAGTAGTACCCGGACAGGGGCGGCAAACATTCAGTACTTC
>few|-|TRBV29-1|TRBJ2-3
CSAGGAFTDTQYF
TGCAGCGCCGGGGGTGCCTTCACAGATACGCAGTATTTT
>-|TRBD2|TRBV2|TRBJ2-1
CASSESGLAYNEQFF
TGTGCCAGCAGTGAGTCGGGACTAGCCTATAATGAGCAGTTCTTC
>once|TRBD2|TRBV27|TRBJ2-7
CASSLGTSGSRYEQYF
TGTGCCAGCAGTCTCGGGACTAGCGGGAGTAGATACGAGCAGTACTTC
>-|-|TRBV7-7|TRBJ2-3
CASSLGLGGTDTQYF
TGTGCTAGCAGCTTAGGTTTGGGGGGTACAGATACGCAGTATTTT
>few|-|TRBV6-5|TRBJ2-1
CASSPGQNNEQFF
TGTGCCAGCAGCCCGGGCCAAAACAATGAGCAGTTCTTC
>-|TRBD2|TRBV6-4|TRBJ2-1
CASSVLAGARNEQFF
TGTGCCAGCAGTGTCCTAGCGGGAGCTCGCAATGAGCAGTTCTTC
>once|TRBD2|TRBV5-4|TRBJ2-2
CASLPSGGNTGELFF
TGTGCCAGCCTCCCTAGCGGGGGTAACACCGGGGAGCTGTTTTTT
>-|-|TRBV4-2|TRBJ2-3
CASSQDSGRVGTDTQYF
TGTGCCAGCAGCCAAGATTCTGGCAGGGTAGGCACAGATACGCAGTATTTT
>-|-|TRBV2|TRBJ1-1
CASRERTGNTEAFF
TGTGCCAGCAGGGAACGCACAGGGAACACTGAAGCTTTCTTT
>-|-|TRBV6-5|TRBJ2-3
CASSSALANWDTQYF
TGTGCCAGCAGTTCCGCGCTAGCGAATTGGGATACGCAGTATTTT
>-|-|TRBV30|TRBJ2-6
CAWSRDSGANVLTF
TGTGCCTGGAGCCGGGACTCTGGGGCCAACGTCCTGACTTTC
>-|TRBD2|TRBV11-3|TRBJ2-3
CASSLGLLAGEPDTQYF
TGTGCCAGCAGCTTAGGGTTGCTAGCGGGAGAGCCAGATACGCAGTATTTT
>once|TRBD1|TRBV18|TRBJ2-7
CASSGDSSYEQYF
TGTGCCAGCTCAGGGGACAGCTCCTACGAGCAGTACTTC
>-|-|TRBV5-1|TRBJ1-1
CASGWEGGTEAFF
TGCGCCAGCGGGTGGGAGGGGGGCACTGAAGCTTTCTTT
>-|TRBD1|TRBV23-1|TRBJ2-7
CASSRHNTGTGGSYEQYF
TGCGCCAGCAGTCGCCATAATACCGGGACAGGGGGTTCCTACGAGCAGTACTTC
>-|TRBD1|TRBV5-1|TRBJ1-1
CASSYRGANTEAFF
TGCGCCAGCAGCTACAGGGGGGCGAACACTGAAGCTTTCTTT
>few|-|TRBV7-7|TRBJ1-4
CASSPGTGADNEKLFF
TGTGCCAGCAGCCCGGGGACGGGGGCTGATAATGAAAAACTGTTTTTT
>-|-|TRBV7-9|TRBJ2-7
CASSLVRQARIVYEQYF
TGTGCCAGCAGCTTAGTTCGGCAGGCGAGGATTGTTTACGAGCAGTACTTC
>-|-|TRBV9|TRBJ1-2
CASSVVADVPYGYTF
TGTGCCAGCAGCGTAGTTGCTGATGTCCCTTATGGCTACACCTTC
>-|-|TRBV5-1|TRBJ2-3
CASSLGTATSVTQYF
TGCGCCAGCAGCTTGGGGACAGCCACTAGCGTCACGCAGTATTTT
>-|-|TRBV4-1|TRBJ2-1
CASSQVWKLGYNEQFF
TGCGCCAGCAGCCAAGTTTGGAAACTCGGTTACAATGAGCAGTTCTTC
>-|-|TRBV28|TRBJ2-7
CASSGLLGSYEQYF
TGCGCCAGCAGTGGGCTATTGGGCTCCTACGAGCAGTACTTC
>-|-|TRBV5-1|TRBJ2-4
CASSPIPNLLAKNIQYF
TGCGCCAGCAGCCCTATTCCCAACCTCCTTGCCAAAAACATTCAGTACTTC
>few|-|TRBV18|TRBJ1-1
CASSGNTEAFF
TGTGCCAGCTCAGGGAACACTGAAGCTTTCTTT
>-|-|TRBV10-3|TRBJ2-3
CATAPGLGTDTQYF
TGTGCCACAGCCCCGGGTCTAGGCACAGATACGCAGTATTTT
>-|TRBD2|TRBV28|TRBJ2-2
CASSLVAGSTGELFF
TGTGCCAGCAGTTTAGTAGCGGGCAGCACCGGGGAGCTGTTTTTT
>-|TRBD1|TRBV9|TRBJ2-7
CASSVAGGYSYEQYF
TGTGCCAGCAGCGTGGCAGGGGGTTATTCTTACGAGCAGTACTTC
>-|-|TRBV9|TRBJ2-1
CASSQPGNEQFF
TGTGCCAGCAGCCAACCGGGTAATGAGCAGTTCTTC
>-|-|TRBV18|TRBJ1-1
CASSPIPGWDEAFF
TGTGCCAGCTCACCAATTCCCGGTTGGGATGAAGCTTTCTTT
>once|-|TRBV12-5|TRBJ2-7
CASGLVFGDWSYEQYF
TGTGCTAGTGGTTTGGTATTCGGCGATTGGTCCTACGAGCAGTACTTC
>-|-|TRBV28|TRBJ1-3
CASSPSYSGNTIYF
TGTGCCAGCAGTCCCTCCTACTCTGGAAACACCATATATTTT
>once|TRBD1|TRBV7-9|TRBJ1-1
CASSPRGQGRRTEAFF
TGTGCCAGCAGCCCTAGGGGACAGGGGAGGCGTACTGAAGCTTTCTTT
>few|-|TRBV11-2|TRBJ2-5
CASSLGGEETQYF
TGTGCCAGCAGCTTAGGGGGTGAAGAGACCCAGTACTTC
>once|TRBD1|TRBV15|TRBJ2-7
CATSRSGTGTYEQYF
TGTGCCACCAGCAGATCCGGGACAGGCACCTACGAGCAGTACTTC
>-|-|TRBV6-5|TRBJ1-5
CASSSRGGGDQPQHF
TGTGCCAGCAGTTCTCGGGGTGGGGGCGATCAGCCCCAGCATTTT
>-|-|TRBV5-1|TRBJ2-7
CASSRDRQTYEQYF
TGCGCCAGCAGCCGGGACCGCCAAACCTACGAGCAGTACTTC
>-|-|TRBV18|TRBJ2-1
CASSRSAGRNEQFF
TGTGCCAGCTCAAGGTCGGCAGGGAGGAATGAGCAGTTCTTC